One and the same sample provided the 16 T cell receptor beta chains below, sequenced in a study of shared clonotypes between healthy human individuals. Clones were read by immunoSEQ multiplex PCR, and TCRdb kept only the in-frame ones, dropping some. The sample has about 1.1 million clones; approximately 77% are singletons. The sequencing sample was made of memory CD4+ T cells from PBMCs. As to subset: CD45RA-negative fraction. The receptor set was obtained from a man younger than 35 in good health. Some clones in this sample may be carry-over from other donors' samples.

The rearrangement joins TRBV5-4 to TRBJ2-3; D unclear. This CDR3 contains 11 residues. The germline V and J ends were trimmed by 1 base and 5 bases, with 2 bases remaining between them. Germline lookup yields CDR1 SGHNT and CDR2 YYREEE (reference sequence). CDR3: CASSLLDTQYF. In nucleotides, the CDR3 is TGTGCCAGCAGCTTGTTAGATACGCAGTATTTT.

The V call is TRBV30, the J call TRBJ2-4; D is ambiguous. V was clipped by 6 bases and J by 0 bases, with 24 bases between them. CDR3 length: 18 residues. Germline CDR1 and CDR2: GTSNPN and SVGIG (reference sequence). CDR3 DNA: TGTGCCTGCAAGAGAGGCGTGTATAACTCATTAGCCAAAAACATTCAGTACTTC. Protein: CACKRGVYNSLAKNIQYF.

The chain carries TRBV7-2 and TRBJ2-5, with 15 bases identical to TRBD2. This CDR3 comprises 15 residues. Germline V gene sequence: CDR1 SGHTA, CDR2 FQGNSA. V was clipped by 8 bases and J by 4 bases; unmatched bases: 5. CDR3 region: CASHKGLAGGETQYF. CDR3 DNA sequence: TGTGCCAGCCATAAGGGACTAGCGGGAGGAGAGACCCAGTACTTC.

This chain uses TRBV28 with TRBJ2-7, with D tentatively TRBD1 (5 bases). V dropped 4 bases and J dropped 2 bases, with 18 bases sitting between them. Looked up from germline, CDR1 is MDHEN and CDR2 is SYDVKM. CDR3 length: 16 amino acids. The CDR3 protein is CASSSPSGLPTYEQYF. CDR3 coding DNA: TGTGCCAGCAGTTCCCCATCAGGGCTCCCCACCTACGAGCAGTACTTC.

The chain's CDR3 is CASSRRDRDSYEQYF. CDR3 nucleotide sequence: TGTGCCAGTAGTAGACGGGACAGGGACTCCTACGAGCAGTACTTC. The V call is TRBV19, the J call TRBJ2-7; 9 bases match TRBD1. V gave up 4 bases and J gave up 0 bases; unmatched junction bases: 4. Looked up from germline, CDR1 is LNHDA and CDR2 is SQIVND (reference sequence). This CDR3 is built from 15 residues.

The chain carries TRBV9 and TRBJ2-1; D remains ambiguous. Germline CDR1 and CDR2: SGDLS and YYNGEE. Trimming left V 0 bases short and J 4 bases short, with 8 bases between. CDR3 length: 14 residues. The CDR3 coding sequence is TGTGCCAGCAGCGTAGGGGTAGCATACAATGAGCAGTTCTTC. This codes for CASSVGVAYNEQFF.

The gene calls are TRBV7-9 and TRBJ2-7; the D gene is possibly TRBD2 (5 bases). From germline, CDR1 is SEHNR and CDR2 FQNEAQ (reference sequence). V was cut by 0 bases and J by 0 bases, with 12 bases left in between. This CDR3 is built from 16 residues. The CDR3 region is CASSLARVSSSYEQYF. The CDR3 nucleotides are TGTGCCAGCAGCTTAGCGCGGGTTAGCAGCTCCTACGAGCAGTACTTC.

This chain links TRBV6-1 with TRBJ1-2; 7 bases are a match to TRBD1. Germline CDR1 and CDR2: MNHNS and SASEGT. The CDR3 covers 15 residues. J gave up 2 bases and V 6 bases, and 9 bases lay outside the gene matches. The CDR3 reads CASSWGSGGNYGYTF. The CDR3 DNA is TGTGCCAGCAGCTGGGGGTCAGGGGGGAACTATGGCTACACCTTC.

J is TRBJ2-3 and V is TRBV19; D possibly corresponds to TRBD1 (5 bases). The CDR3 loop spans 15 amino acids. Per germline, CDR1 LNHDA and CDR2 SQIVND (reference sequence). The ends were cut back, 7 bases at V and 2 bases at J, with 16 bases in the middle. In DNA form, the CDR3 reads TGTGCCAGTACTGATGGGGCCTATATCACAGATACGCAGTATTTT. As protein: CASTDGAYITDTQYF.

This clone showed up just once. The CDR3 reads CASSSRQGTGNTIYF. CDR3 DNA sequence: TGTGCCAGCAGTTCCCGACAGGGGACTGGAAACACCATATATTTT. J is TRBJ1-3 and V is TRBV6-5; 8 bases align to TRBD1. The CDR3 totals 15 residues. Germline trimming cut 4 bases from V and 2 bases from J; bases unmatched to any gene: 4. CDR1 and CDR2 (germline): MNHEY, SVGAGI.

This rearrangement joins TRBV29-1 to TRBJ2-3; 10 positions match TRBD1. The CDR3 contains 13 residues. The J segment lost 5 bases and the V segment lost 7 bases, leaving 6 bases of the junction unmatched. The germline CDR1 and CDR2 sequences are SQVTM and ANQGSEA. CDR3 region: CSARQGAGDTQYF. Written as DNA, the CDR3 is TGCAGCGCCCGACAGGGGGCCGGAGATACGCAGTATTTT.

The rearrangement uses TRBV5-1 and TRBJ2-6; 7 bases line up with TRBD1. Looked up from germline, CDR1 is SGHRS and CDR2 is YFSETQ. The V segment lost 0 bases and the J segment 0 bases; nucleotides outside the gene matches: 6. The CDR3 length is 18 residues. The CDR3 protein is CASSLVSGQRSGANVLTF. The CDR3 region has the DNA TGCGCCAGCAGCTTGGTTTCGGGACAGCGCTCTGGGGCCAACGTCCTGACTTTC.

The chain joins TRBV9 to TRBJ2-1; maybe TRBD1 (5 bases). The V gene lost 5 bases and the J gene lost 9 bases, with 12 bases spanning the gap. This CDR3 has 12 residues. Per germline, CDR1 SGDLS and CDR2 YYNGEE. As DNA, the CDR3 is TGTGCCAGCAGTATAACCGACAGTGAGCAGTTCTTC. Amino acids: CASSITDSEQFF.

This chain connects TRBV6-5 to TRBJ1-3; D is uncertain. This CDR3 comprises 14 residues. The V gene's germline CDR1 is MNHEY and CDR2 SVGAGI. Between the trimmed V and J ends, which lost 6 bases and 2 bases, there was a span of 11 bases. DNA for the CDR3: TGTGCCAGCAGGCCCCGGGAAACTGGAAACACCATATATTTT. Its translation: CASRPRETGNTIYF.

The chain employs TRBV5-1 and TRBJ2-1; 11 nucleotides align to TRBD1. This CDR3 has 17 amino acids. In germline, CDR1 is SGHRS, CDR2 YFSETQ. Unmatched junction bases numbered 11, after V lost 0 bases and J lost 9 bases. CDR3: CASSLAPPGQGAIEQFF. In DNA, the CDR3 is TGCGCCAGCAGCTTGGCTCCGCCAGGACAGGGGGCTATTGAGCAGTTCTTC.

V is TRBV29-1 and J is TRBJ2-3; D remains unclear. This CDR3 has 12 amino acids. Germline V CDR1 and CDR2: SQVTM, ANQGSEA. The V end was cut by 4 bases, the J end by 0 bases, with 5 bases between. CDR3 in amino acids: CSVVGSTDTQYF. In nucleotides, the CDR3 is TGCAGCGTTGTCGGCAGCACAGATACGCAGTATTTT.